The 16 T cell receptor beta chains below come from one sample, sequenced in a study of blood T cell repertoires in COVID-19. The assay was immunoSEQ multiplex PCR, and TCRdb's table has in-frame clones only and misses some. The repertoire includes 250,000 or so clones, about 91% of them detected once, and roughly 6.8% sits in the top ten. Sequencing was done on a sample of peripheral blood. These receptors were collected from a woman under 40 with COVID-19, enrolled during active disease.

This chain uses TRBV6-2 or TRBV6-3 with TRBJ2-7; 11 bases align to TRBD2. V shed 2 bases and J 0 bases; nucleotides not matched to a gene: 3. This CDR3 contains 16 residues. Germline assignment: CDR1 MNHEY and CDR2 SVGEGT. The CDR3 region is CASSYGLAGASYEQYV. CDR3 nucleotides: TGTGCCAGCAGTTACGGACTAGCGGGTGCCTCCTACGAGCAGTACGTC.

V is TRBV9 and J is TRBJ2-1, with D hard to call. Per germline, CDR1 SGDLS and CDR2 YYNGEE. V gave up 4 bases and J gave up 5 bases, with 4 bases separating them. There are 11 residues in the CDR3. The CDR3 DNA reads TGTGCCAGCAGCCCTCACAATGAGCAGTTCTTC. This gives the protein CASSPHNEQFF.

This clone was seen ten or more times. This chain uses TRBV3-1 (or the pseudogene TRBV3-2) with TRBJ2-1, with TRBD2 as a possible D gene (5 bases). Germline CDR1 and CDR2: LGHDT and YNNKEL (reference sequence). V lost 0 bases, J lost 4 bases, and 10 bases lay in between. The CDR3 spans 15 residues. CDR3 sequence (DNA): TGTGCCAGCAGCCAAGACCATGGACTGTACAATGAGCAGTTCTTC. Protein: CASSQDHGLYNEQFF.

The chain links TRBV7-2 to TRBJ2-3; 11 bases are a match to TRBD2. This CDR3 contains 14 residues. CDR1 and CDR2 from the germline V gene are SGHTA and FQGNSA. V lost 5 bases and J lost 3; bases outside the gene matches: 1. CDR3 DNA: TGTGCCAGCAGCCCTAGCGGGGGGACAGATACGCAGTATTTT. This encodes CASSPSGGTDTQYF.

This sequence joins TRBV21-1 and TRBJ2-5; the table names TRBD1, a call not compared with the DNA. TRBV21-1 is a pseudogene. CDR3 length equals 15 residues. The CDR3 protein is CASSKSGTAQETQYF. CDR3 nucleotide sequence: TGTGCCAGCAGCAAGTCCGGGACAGCCCAAGAGACCCAGTACTTC.

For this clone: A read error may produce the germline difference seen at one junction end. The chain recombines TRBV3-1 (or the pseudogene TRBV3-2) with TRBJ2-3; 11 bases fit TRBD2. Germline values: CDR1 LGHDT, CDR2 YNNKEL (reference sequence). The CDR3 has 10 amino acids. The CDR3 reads CASKTSGAKF. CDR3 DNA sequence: TGTGCCAGCAAGACTAGCGGGGCCAAGTTT.

In DNA form, the CDR3 reads TGCAGCGTCTCACTTCGCGCCAATGAGCAGTTCTTC. Its translation: CSVSLRANEQFF. V usage is TRBV29-1 and J usage is TRBJ2-1; D gene unclear. Per the germline V gene, CDR1 is SQVTM and CDR2 is ANQGSEA. The CDR3 totals 12 residues. Trimming shortened V by 6 bases and J by 6 bases, and 12 bases separated the two germline ends.

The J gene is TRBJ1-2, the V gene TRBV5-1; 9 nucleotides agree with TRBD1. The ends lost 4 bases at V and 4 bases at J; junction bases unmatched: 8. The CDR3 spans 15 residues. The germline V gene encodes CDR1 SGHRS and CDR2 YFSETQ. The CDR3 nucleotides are TGCGCCAGCAGCCTAAGGACAGGGGAGGGCTATGGCTACACCTTC. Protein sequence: CASSLRTGEGYGYTF.

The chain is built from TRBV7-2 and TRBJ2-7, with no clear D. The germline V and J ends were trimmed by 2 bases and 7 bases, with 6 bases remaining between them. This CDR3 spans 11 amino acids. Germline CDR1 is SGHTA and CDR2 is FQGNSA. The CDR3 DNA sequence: TGTGCCAGCAGCTTAACTTCTGAGCAGTACTTC. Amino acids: CASSLTSEQYF.

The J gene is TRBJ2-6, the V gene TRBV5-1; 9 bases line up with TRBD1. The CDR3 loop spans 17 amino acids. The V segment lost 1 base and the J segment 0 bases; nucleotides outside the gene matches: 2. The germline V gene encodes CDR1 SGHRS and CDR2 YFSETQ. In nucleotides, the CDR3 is TGCGCCAGCAGCTTGTGGGGACAGGGCTCTGGGGCCAACGTCCTGACTTTC. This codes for CASSLWGQGSGANVLTF.

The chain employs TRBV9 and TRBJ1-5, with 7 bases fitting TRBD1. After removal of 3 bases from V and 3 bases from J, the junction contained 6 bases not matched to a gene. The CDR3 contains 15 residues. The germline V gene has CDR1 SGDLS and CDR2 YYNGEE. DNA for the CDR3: TGTGCCAGCAGCGGCCGGGACAGTGACAATCAGCCCCAGCATTTT. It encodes CASSGRDSDNQPQHF.

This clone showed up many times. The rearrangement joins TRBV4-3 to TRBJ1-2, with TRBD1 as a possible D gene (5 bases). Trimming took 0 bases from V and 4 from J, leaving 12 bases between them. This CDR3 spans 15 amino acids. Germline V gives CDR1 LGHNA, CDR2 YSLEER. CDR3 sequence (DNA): TGCGCCAGCAGCCAAGATCTGGGGCAAACCTATGGCTACACCTTC. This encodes CASSQDLGQTYGYTF.

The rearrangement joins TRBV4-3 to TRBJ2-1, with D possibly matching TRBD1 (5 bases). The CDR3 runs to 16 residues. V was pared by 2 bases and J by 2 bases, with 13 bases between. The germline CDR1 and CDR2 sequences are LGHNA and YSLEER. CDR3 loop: CASSQTGQGTYNEQFF. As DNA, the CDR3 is TGCGCCAGCAGCCAAACAGGACAAGGTACCTACAATGAGCAGTTCTTC.

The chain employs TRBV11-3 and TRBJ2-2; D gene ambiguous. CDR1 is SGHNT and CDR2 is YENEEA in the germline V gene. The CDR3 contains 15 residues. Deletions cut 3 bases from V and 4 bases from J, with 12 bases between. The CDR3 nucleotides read TGTGCCAGCAGCTTCTTGGGCCAGACCACCGGGGAGCTGTTTTTT. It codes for CASSFLGQTTGELFF.

In nucleotides, the CDR3 is TGCGCCAGCAGCCGGTTCGGACAGGGGGTGGATGAGACCCAGTACTTC. Its protein product is CASSRFGQGVDETQYF. The chain joins TRBV4-3 to TRBJ2-5; 10 positions agree with TRBD1. There are 16 residues in the CDR3. V shed 4 bases, J shed 5 bases, and the junction held 10 bases outside the gene matches. The germline V gene encodes CDR1 LGHNA and CDR2 YSLEER.

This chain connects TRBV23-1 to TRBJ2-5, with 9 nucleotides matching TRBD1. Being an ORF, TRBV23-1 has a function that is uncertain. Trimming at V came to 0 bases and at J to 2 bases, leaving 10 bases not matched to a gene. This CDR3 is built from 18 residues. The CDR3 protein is CASSQSPDRGREQETQYF. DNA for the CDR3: TGCGCCAGCAGTCAATCGCCCGACAGGGGGAGAGAGCAAGAGACCCAGTACTTC.